This entry lists 15 T cell receptor beta chains sequenced from one sample in a study of response to subunit inactivated influenza vaccine. TCRdb reprocessed the RT-PCR reads with MiXCR, giving one entry per CDR3 protein. The data hold about 540,000 distinct CDR3 sequences, with roughly a quarter observed a single time. These data were also reused for a study on T cells expressing NK-cell markers. That publication notes: What made the TCR beta cDNA was 5'RACE template switching with UMIs.

Sequenced material: CD4+ T cells sorted from PBMCs, taken roughly 12 days after vaccination. These receptor sequences come from a man in his fifties who received an inactivated influenza vaccine.

This clonotype was seen a few times. The V call is TRBV3-1, the J call TRBJ2-1, with D uncertain. The CDR3 has 15 residues. V shed 5 bases and J shed 0 bases, with 11 bases lying between them. CDR1 LGHDT and CDR2 YNNKEL come from the germline V gene (reference sequence). The CDR3 DNA reads TGTGCCAGCAGCTCTGGGTCGTCCTCCTACAATGAGCAGTTCTTC. Its protein is CASSSGSSSYNEQFF.

The chain recombines TRBV6-2 or TRBV6-3 with TRBJ1-6; D gene unclear. This CDR3 is built from 14 residues. Germline values: CDR1 MNHEY, CDR2 SVGEGT. The V end lost 0 bases, the J end lost 7 bases, and 7 bases lay between the germline ends. CDR3 nucleotide sequence: TGTGCCAGCAGTTACTCGATAGAAAATTCACCCCTCCACTTT. This gives the protein CASSYSIENSPLHF.

The rearrangement uses TRBV3-1 and TRBJ1-2; the D is unclear. This CDR3 comprises 15 residues. The ends were cut back, 0 bases at V and 2 bases at J, with 10 bases in the middle. In germline, CDR1 is LGHDT, CDR2 YNNKEL (reference sequence). The CDR3 coding sequence is TGTGCCAGCAGCCAAGAGGGCAGGATGAACTATGGCTACACCTTC. Amino acid sequence: CASSQEGRMNYGYTF.

This CDR3 reads CATSRDSNYEQYF. In DNA form, the CDR3 reads TGTGCCACCAGCAGGGACAGCAACTACGAGCAGTACTTC. The V gene is TRBV15, the J gene TRBJ2-7; tentatively, D is TRBD1 (6 bases). V was cut by 3 bases and J by 3 bases, with 9 bases left in between. There are 13 residues in the CDR3. Germline CDR1 and CDR2: LNHNV and YYDKDF (reference sequence).

The rearrangement joins TRBV10-3 to TRBJ2-2, with D possibly matching TRBD1 (5 bases). Germline V lookup: CDR1 ENHRY, CDR2 SYGVKD. The length of the CDR3 is 14 residues. Trimming shortened V by 2 bases and J by 2 bases, and 6 bases separated the two germline ends. The CDR3 bases are TGTGCCATCAGTGAGGGACAAAACACCGGGGAGCTGTTTTTT. Its protein is CAISEGQNTGELFF.

This clonotype was found a few times. The rearrangement joins TRBV4-3 to TRBJ2-6; D gene unclear. The CDR3 contains 15 residues. Germline loops: CDR1 LGHNA, CDR2 YSLEER. The V and J ends lost 6 bases and 0 bases respectively, with 9 bases between them. CDR3 nucleotides: TGCGCCAGCAGGGTGGAGCTCTCTGGGGCCAACGTCCTGACTTTC. Translated: CASRVELSGANVLTF.

This chain links TRBV29-1 with TRBJ2-7, with D perhaps assigned TRBD1 or TRBD2 (5 bases each). In germline, CDR1 is SQVTM, CDR2 ANQGSEA. CDR3 length: 13 residues. Trimming left V 4 bases short and J 9 bases short, with 19 bases between. CDR3 coding DNA: TGCAGCGTTGGGGGACGGACCTACGATGTGCAGTACTTC. This sequence encodes CSVGGRTYDVQYF.

This chain uses TRBV12-3 or TRBV12-4 with TRBJ2-3, with D perhaps matching TRBD2 (7 bases). The CDR3 is 16 amino acids. Deletions cut 5 bases from V and 2 bases from J, with 17 bases between. In nucleotides, the CDR3 is TGTGCCAGCAGTCTTGGCGGGGGCGGGAACACAGATACGCAGTATTTT. Translated: CASSLGGGGNTDTQYF.

V usage is TRBV7-2 and J usage is TRBJ2-5; D not resolved. Trimming left V 0 bases short and J 5 bases short, with 10 bases between. Germline values: CDR1 SGHTA, CDR2 FQGNSA. This CDR3 is 14 amino acids long. DNA for the CDR3: TGTGCCAGCAGCTTAGCCGGTCTGGTGGAGACCCAGTACTTC. This codes for CASSLAGLVETQYF.

This clonotype was picked up a small number of times. The chain employs TRBV5-1 and TRBJ2-1; 11 bases line up with TRBD2. Germline lookup yields CDR1 SGHRS and CDR2 YFSETQ. The CDR3 runs 16 residues. The junction had 4 bases not matched to a gene; V was cut back by 2 bases and J by 3 bases. Here the CDR3 DNA reads TGCGCCAGCAGCTTACTAGCGGGGGCCAACTACAATGAGCAGTTCTTC. It is translated as CASSLLAGANYNEQFF.

This clonotype has more than one count but fewer than ten. This chain uses TRBV6-1 with TRBJ1-1, with a tentative D call TRBD1 (5 bases). The CDR3 extends over 15 amino acids. Trimming shortened V by 5 bases and J by 4 bases, and 17 bases separated the two germline ends. Germline values: CDR1 MNHNS, CDR2 SASEGT. The CDR3 DNA reads as TGTGCCAGCAGTAAATCACTTCTAGGGGCCACTGAAGCTTTCTTT. Its protein is CASSKSLLGATEAFF.

This clonotype was seen a handful of times. The J gene is TRBJ2-3, the V gene TRBV5-1, with D maybe TRBD2 (6 bases). Germline CDR1 and CDR2: SGHRS and YFSETQ. There are 13 residues in the CDR3. The germline V and J ends were trimmed by 5 bases and 5 bases, with 12 bases remaining between them. The CDR3, as DNA: TGCGCCAGCAGGACGACCGGGGGAGATACGCAGTATTTT. Protein product: CASRTTGGDTQYF.

J is TRBJ1-5 and V is TRBV7-9; 7 bases match TRBD1. CDR1 SEHNR and CDR2 FQNEAQ come from the germline V gene (reference sequence). V lost 3 bases and J lost 7; bases outside the gene matches: 15. The CDR3 sequence is 17 residues long. The CDR3: CASSLDRWDSRLQPQHF. CDR3 nucleotides: TGTGCCAGCAGCTTGGACCGATGGGACAGTCGCTTACAGCCCCAGCATTTT.

This chain connects TRBV15 to TRBJ2-1; the D is unclear. The germline CDR1 and CDR2 sequences are LNHNV and YYDKDF (reference sequence). Trimming took 0 bases from V and 2 from J, leaving 8 bases between them. The CDR3 is 15 residues long. The CDR3 loop reads CATSRERNAYNEQFF. The CDR3 DNA reads as TGTGCCACCAGCAGAGAACGGAATGCCTACAATGAGCAGTTCTTC.

This clonotype was picked up a small number of times. The chain joins TRBV6-1 to TRBJ1-6; D is ambiguous. The V gene lost 2 bases and the J gene lost 7 bases, with 9 bases spanning the gap. Germline V gene lookup returns CDR1 MNHNS and CDR2 SASEGT. The CDR3 totals 14 residues. CDR3 bases: TGTGCCAGCAGTGAATTAACGTTCAATTCACCCCTCCACTTT. The encoded protein is CASSELTFNSPLHF.